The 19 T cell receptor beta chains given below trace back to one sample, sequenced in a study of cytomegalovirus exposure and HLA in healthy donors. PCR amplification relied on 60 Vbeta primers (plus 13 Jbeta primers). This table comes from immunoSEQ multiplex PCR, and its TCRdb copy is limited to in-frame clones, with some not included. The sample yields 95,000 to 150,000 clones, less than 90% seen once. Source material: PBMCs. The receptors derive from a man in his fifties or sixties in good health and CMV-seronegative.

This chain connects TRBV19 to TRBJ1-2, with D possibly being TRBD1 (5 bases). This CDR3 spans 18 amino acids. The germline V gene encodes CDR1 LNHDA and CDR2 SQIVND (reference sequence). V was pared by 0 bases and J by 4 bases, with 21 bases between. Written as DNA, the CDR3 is TGTGCCAGTAGTATAGATCTGGCAGGGTTCTTTACCAGCTATGGCTACACCTTC. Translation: CASSIDLAGFFTSYGYTF.

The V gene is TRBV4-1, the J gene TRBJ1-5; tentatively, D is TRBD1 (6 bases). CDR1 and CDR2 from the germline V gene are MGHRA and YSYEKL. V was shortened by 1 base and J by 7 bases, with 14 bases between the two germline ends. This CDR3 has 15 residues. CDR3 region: CASSQADTGLQPQHF. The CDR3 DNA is TGCGCCAGCAGCCAAGCTGATACAGGGCTACAGCCCCAGCATTTT.

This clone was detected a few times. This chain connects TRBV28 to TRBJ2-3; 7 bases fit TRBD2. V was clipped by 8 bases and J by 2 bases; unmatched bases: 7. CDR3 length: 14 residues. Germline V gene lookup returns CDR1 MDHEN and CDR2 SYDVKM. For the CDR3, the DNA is TGTGCCAGCCAGCGGGACGGGGTCACAGATACGCAGTATTTT. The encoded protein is CASQRDGVTDTQYF.

CDR3 amino acids: CASTYNYGYTF. CDR3 nucleotide sequence: TGTGCCAGTACTTATAACTATGGCTACACCTTC. V gene TRBV19 combines with J gene TRBJ1-2; the D is unclear. Germline V gene data show CDR1 as LNHDA and CDR2 as SQIVND (reference sequence). The CDR3 covers 11 residues. V was cut by 7 bases and J by 1 base, with 4 bases left in between.

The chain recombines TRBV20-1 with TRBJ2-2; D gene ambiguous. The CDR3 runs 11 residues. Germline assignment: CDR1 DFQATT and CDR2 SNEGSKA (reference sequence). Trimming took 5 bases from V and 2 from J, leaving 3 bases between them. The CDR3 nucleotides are TGCAGTGCTTATAACACCGGGGAGCTGTTTTTT. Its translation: CSAYNTGELFF.

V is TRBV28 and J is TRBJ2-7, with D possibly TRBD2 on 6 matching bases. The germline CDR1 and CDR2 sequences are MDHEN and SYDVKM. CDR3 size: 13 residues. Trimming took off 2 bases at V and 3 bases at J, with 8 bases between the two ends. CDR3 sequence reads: CASSLRLGYEQYF. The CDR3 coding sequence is TGTGCCAGCAGTTTAAGACTAGGCTACGAGCAGTACTTC.

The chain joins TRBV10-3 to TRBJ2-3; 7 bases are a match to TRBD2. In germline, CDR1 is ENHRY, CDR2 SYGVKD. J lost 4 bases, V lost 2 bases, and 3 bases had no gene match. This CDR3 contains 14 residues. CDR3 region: CAISEAGRADTQYF. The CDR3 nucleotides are TGTGCCATCAGTGAGGCGGGGAGGGCAGATACGCAGTATTTT.

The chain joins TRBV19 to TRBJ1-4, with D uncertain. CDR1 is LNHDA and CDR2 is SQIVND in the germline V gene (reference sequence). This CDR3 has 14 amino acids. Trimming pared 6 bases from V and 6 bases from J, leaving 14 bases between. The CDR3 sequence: CASSPQRTHEKLFF. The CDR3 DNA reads TGTGCCAGTAGCCCACAGCGGACGCATGAAAAACTGTTTTTT. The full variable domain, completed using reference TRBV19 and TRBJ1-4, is DGGITQSPKYLFRKEGQNVTLSCEQNLNHDAMYWYRQDPGQGLRLIYYSQIVNDFQKGDIAEGYSVSREKKESFPLTVTSAQKNPTAFYLCASSPQRTHEKLFFGSGTQLSVL.

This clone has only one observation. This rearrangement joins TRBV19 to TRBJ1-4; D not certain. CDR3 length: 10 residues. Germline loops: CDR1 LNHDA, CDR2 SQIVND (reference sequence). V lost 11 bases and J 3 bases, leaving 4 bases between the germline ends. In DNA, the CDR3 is TGTGCCGGCTCTAATGAAAAACTGTTTTTT. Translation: CAGSNEKLFF.

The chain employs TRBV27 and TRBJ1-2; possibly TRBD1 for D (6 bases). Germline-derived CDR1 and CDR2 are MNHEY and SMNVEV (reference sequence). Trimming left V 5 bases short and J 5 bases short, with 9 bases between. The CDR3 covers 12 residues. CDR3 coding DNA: TGTGCCAGCAGTCTGCAGGGGTATGGCTACACCTTC. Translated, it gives CASSLQGYGYTF.

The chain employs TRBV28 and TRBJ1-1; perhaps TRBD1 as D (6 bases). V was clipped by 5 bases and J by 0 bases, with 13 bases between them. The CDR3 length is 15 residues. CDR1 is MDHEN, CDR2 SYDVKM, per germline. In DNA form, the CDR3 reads TGTGCCAGCAGTCTGATAGACAGGCTGAACACTGAAGCTTTCTTT. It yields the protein CASSLIDRLNTEAFF.

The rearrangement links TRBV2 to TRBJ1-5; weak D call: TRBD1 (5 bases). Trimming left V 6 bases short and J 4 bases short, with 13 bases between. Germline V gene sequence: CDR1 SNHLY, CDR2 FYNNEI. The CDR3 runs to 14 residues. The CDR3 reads CASSPRTLNQPQHF. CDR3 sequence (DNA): TGTGCCAGCAGCCCCCGGACACTTAATCAGCCCCAGCATTTT. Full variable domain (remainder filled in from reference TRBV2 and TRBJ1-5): EPEVTQTPSHQVTQMGQEVILRCVPISNHLYFYWYRQILGQKVEFLVSFYNNEISEKSEIFDDQFSVERPDGSNFTLKIRSTKLEDSAMYFCASSPRTLNQPQHFGDGTRLSIL.

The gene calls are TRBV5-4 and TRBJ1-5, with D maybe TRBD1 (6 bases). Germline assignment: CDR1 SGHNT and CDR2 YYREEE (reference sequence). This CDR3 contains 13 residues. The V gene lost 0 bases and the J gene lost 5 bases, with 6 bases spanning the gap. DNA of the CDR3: TGTGCCAGCAGCTTGGGGACAGATCAGCCCCAGCATTTT. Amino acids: CASSLGTDQPQHF.

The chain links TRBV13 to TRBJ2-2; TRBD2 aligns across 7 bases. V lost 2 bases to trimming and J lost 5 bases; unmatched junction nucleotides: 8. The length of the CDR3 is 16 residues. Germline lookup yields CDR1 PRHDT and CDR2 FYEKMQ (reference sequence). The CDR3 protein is CASSLYAGVGTGELFF. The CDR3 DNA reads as TGTGCCAGCAGCTTATACGCGGGAGTGGGGACCGGGGAGCTGTTTTTT.

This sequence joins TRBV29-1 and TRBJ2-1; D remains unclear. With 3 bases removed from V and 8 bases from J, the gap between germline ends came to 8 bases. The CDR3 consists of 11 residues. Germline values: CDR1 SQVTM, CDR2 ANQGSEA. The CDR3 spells CSVDSMDEQFF. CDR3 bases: TGCAGCGTTGATAGTATGGATGAGCAGTTCTTC.

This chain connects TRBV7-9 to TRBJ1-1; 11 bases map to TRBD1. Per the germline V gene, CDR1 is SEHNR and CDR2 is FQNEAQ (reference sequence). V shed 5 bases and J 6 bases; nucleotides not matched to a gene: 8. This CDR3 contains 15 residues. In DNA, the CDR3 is TGTGCCAGCAGCCCAGGGACAGGGGGGACGGCTGAAGCTTTCTTT. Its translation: CASSPGTGGTAEAFF.

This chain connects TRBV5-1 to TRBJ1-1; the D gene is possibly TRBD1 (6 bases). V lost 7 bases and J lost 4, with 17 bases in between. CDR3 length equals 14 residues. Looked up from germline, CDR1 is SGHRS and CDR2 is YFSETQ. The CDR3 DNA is TGCGCCAGCTCCCAAGGGGGGGGGACCACTGAAGCTTTCTTT. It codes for CASSQGGGTTEAFF. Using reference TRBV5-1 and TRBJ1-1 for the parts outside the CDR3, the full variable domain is KAGVTQTPRYLIKTRGQQVTLSCSPISGHRSVSWYQQTPGQGLQFLFEYFSETQRNKGNFPGRFSGRQFSNSRSEMNVSTLELGDSALYLCASSQGGGTTEAFFGQGTRLTVV.

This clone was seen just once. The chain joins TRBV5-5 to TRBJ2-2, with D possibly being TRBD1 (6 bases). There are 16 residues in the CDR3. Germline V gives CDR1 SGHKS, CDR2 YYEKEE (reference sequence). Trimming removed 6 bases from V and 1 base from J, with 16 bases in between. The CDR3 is CASTRNRVENTGELFF. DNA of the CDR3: TGTGCCAGCACGCGTAACAGGGTGGAGAACACCGGGGAGCTGTTTTTT. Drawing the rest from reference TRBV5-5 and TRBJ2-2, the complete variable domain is DAGVTQSPTHLIKTRGQQVTLRCSPISGHKSVSWYQQVLGQGPQFIFQYYEKEERGRGNFPDRFSARQFPNYSSELNVNALLLGDSALYLCASTRNRVENTGELFFGEGSRLTVL.

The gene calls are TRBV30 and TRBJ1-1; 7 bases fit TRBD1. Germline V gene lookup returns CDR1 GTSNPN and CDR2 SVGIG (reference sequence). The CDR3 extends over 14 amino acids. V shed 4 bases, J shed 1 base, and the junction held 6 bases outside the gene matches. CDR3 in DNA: TGTGCCTGGACGTTGACAGGGACGAACACTGAAGCTTTCTTT. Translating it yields CAWTLTGTNTEAFF.